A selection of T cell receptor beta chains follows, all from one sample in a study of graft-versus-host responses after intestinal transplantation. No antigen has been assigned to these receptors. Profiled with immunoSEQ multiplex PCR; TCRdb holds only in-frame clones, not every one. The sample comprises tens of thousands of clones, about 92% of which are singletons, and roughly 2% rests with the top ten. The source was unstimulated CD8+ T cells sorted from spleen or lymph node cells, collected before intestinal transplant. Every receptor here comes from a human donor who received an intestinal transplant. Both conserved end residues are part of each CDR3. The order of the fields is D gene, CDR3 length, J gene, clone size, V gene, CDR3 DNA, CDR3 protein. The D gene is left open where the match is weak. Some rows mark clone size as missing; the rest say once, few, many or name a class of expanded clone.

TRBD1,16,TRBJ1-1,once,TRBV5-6,TGTGCCAGCAGCGGGGGAACCGGGACAGGGGACACTGAAGCTTTCTTT,CASSGGTGTGDTEAFF
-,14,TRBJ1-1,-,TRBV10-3,TGTGCCATCAATGGACAGTTATGGAACACTGAAGCTTTCTTT,CAINGQLWNTEAFF
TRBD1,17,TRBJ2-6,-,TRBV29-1,TGCAGCGTTGATGGGGGACAGGGGGCGAAAGGGGCCAACGTCCTGACTTTC,CSVDGGQGAKGANVLTF
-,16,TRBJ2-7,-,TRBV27,TGTGCCAGCAGTTCCACAGGGGGGGCCTACCCCTACGAGCAGTACTTC,CASSSTGGAYPYEQYF
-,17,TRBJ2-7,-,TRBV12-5,TGTGCTAGTGGTTTTCTAAGGCTGGGGCTCCCACCCTACGAGCAGTACTTC,CASGFLRLGLPPYEQYF
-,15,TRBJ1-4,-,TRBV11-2,TGTGCCAGCAGCTTATATGAGGTGAAGGGGGAAAAACTGTTTTTT,CASSLYEVKGEKLFF
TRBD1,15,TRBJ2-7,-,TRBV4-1,TGCGCCAGCAGCCCAGGACAGGGGGTTGCCTACGAGCAGTACTTC,CASSPGQGVAYEQYF
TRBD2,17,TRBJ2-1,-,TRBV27,TGTGCCAGCAGCCTCGGACTAGCGGGGGCCATTTACAATGAGCAGTTCTTC,CASSLGLAGAIYNEQFF
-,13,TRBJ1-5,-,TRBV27,TGTGCCAGCACCTCCTCTAGCAATCAGCCCCAGCATTTT,CASTSSSNQPQHF
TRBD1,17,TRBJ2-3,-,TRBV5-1,TGCGCCAGCAGCTTTGACGGGACAGGTGGGAGTAGGAATACGCAGTATTTT,CASSFDGTGGSRNTQYF
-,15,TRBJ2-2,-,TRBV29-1,TGCAGCGTTGAAGAACCGGGGGTTGGAACCGGGGAGCTGTTTTTT,CSVEEPGVGTGELFF
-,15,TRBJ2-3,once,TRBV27,TGTGCCAGCAGTTTATCCCGGGAGTTCACAGATACGCAGTATTTT,CASSLSREFTDTQYF
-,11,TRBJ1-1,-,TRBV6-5,TGTGCCAGCAACTCCCACACTGAAGCTTTCTTT,CASNSHTEAFF
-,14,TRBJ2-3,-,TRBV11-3,TGTGCCAGCAGCTTAGCTCCGGGCACAGATACGCAGTATTTT,CASSLAPGTDTQYF
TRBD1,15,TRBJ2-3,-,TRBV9,TGTGCCAGCAGCGTCGGGACAGGTTACACAGATACGCAGTATTTT,CASSVGTGYTDTQYF